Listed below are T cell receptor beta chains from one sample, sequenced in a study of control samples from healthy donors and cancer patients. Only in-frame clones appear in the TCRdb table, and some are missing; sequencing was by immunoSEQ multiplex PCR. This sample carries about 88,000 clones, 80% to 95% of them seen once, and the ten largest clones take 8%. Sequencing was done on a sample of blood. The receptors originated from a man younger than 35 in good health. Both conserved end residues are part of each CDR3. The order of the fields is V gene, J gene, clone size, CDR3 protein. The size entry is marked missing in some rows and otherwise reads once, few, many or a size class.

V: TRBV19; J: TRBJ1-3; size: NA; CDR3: CASSIPGSGNTIYF
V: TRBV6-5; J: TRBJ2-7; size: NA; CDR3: CASSYSMIDRDEQYF
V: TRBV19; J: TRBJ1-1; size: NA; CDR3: CASSPGQADTEAFF
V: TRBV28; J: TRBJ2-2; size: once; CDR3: CASTTADFTGELFF
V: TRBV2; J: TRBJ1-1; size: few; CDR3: CASIGSSTEAFF
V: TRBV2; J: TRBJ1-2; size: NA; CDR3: CASSDHFPDRGASNGYTF
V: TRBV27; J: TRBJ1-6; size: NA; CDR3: CASSLQGNSPLHF
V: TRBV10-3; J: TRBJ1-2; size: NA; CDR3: CAISPDRADGYTF
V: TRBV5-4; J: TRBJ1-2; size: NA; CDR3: CASSVGQGARGYTF
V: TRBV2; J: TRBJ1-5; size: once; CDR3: CASSEGGTGPQPQHF
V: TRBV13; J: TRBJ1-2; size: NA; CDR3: CASSLRYRGAISARGYTF
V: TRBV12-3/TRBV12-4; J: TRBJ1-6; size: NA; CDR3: CASRQQNSPLHF
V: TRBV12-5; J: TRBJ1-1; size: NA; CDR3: CATFMNTEAFF
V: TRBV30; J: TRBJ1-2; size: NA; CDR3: CAWDRGLKGYTF
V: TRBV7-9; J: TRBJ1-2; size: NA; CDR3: CASSKAGEGYTF
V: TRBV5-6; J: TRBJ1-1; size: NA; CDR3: CASIMGGGRAFF